The 6 T cell receptor beta chains listed next were all sequenced from one sample in a study of post-analysis software for immune sequencing data (dated by TCRdb to the mid-2010s). The paper's findings and limits, for the study overall: Significantly higher frequencies in patients than in controls were found for roughly 5 TRBV segments, including TRBV5-6, TRBV5-1 and TRBV20-1.

The library was obtained by PCR. TCRdb lists the instrument as Illumina HiSeq 2500. Unique molecular identifiers were incorporated into TCR beta cDNA libraries to reduce PCR and sequencing biases. Clones were called with MiXCR by TCRdb after fastp trimmed the public reads at Q25, and only in-frame beta chains were retained. Every entry covers one CDR3 protein and lists the most common genes and DNA from its rows. Counted in this sample were some 370,000 distinct CDR3 sequences; about a third of them appeared once. About an eighth of the sample is taken by the ten largest. No antigen is known for these receptors. The source material was blood. These receptors were taken from a girl aged 10 to 17 with multiple sclerosis.

This clonotype appeared a few times. The chain links TRBV18 to TRBJ1-4, with D tentatively TRBD1 (6 bases). CDR1 is KGHSH, CDR2 LQKENI, per germline. Trimming took 5 bases from V and 8 from J, leaving 12 bases between them. The CDR3 spans 13 residues. The chain's CDR3 is CASSARTDEKLFF. The CDR3 nucleotides are TGTGCCAGCTCAGCAAGGACAGACGAAAAACTGTTTTTT.

This clonotype has a handful of counts. The chain joins TRBV7-3 to TRBJ2-5; 8 nucleotides line up with TRBD2. The CDR3 spans 16 residues. CDR1 SGHTA and CDR2 FQGTGA come from the germline V gene. V lost 3 bases, J lost 1 base, and 7 bases stayed unmatched. The CDR3 is CASSLGSAGGQETQYF. The CDR3 nucleotides are TGTGCCAGCAGCTTGGGGTCTGCGGGGGGCCAAGAGACCCAGTACTTC.

The V and J genes are TRBV6-2 or TRBV6-3 and TRBJ2-3, with TRBD2 identical over 14 bases. The CDR3 totals 16 residues. The ends lost 5 bases at V and 5 bases at J; junction bases unmatched: 6. CDR1 is MNHEY, CDR2 SVGEGT, per germline. DNA for the CDR3: TGTGCCAGCAGTAACGCCGGGACTAGCGGGGGAGATACGCAGTATTTT. Its translation: CASSNAGTSGGDTQYF.

This rearrangement joins TRBV7-2 to TRBJ2-7; 9 positions agree with TRBD2. Germline lookup yields CDR1 SGHTA and CDR2 FQGNSA. The CDR3 is 14 amino acids. V was pared by 1 base and J by 6 bases, with 4 bases of the junction left unmatched. This CDR3 reads CASSLERGAVEQYF. The CDR3 DNA follows: TGTGCCAGCAGCTTAGAGCGGGGGGCCGTCGAGCAGTACTTC.

CDR3 sequence: CSVGGQGEKLFF. The CDR3 DNA reads as TGCAGCGTTGGCGGACAGGGTGAAAAACTGTTTTTT. The J gene is TRBJ1-4, the V gene TRBV29-1; 8 bases align to TRBD1. Trimming at V came to 4 bases and at J to 7 bases, leaving 2 bases not matched to a gene. The germline V gene has CDR1 SQVTM and CDR2 ANQGSEA. The CDR3 loop spans 12 amino acids. The complete variable domain, with remaining parts taken from reference TRBV29-1 and TRBJ1-4, reads SAVISQKPSRDICQRGTSLTIQCQVDSQVTMMFWYRQQPGQSLTLIATANQGSEATYESGFVIDKFPISRPNLTFSTLTVSNMSPEDSSIYLCSVGGQGEKLFFGSGTQLSVL.

This clonotype was observed a few times. The V and J genes are TRBV24-1 and TRBJ2-1; D assignment may be TRBD1 or TRBD2 (5 bases each). This CDR3 is built from 14 residues. Germline loops: CDR1 KGHDR, CDR2 SFDVKD. The V and J ends lost 4 bases and 5 bases respectively, with 11 bases between them. The CDR3 sequence: CATSETGTDNEQFF. CDR3 DNA: TGTGCCACCAGTGAAACCGGGACGGACAATGAGCAGTTCTTC.